This paragraph covers one T cell receptor (beta chain) sequence. Its antigen is undetermined. UMIs and a universal primer site were added when TCR cDNA was made by 5'RACE template switching. TCRdb used MiXCR to reprocess the 5' RACE reads, holding one entry per CDR3 protein. The sample has more than 300,000 distinct CDR3 sequences; around a tenth are singletons. The sample is drawn from a study of T cells after yellow fever vaccination. At the level of the study: Where fractions had low cell numbers, libraries were prepared from them with the SMART-Seq v4 Ultra Low Input RNA kit. Study observations and caveats: Among primary-vaccination clones, most reappeared after the booster, at 96% for CD4 and around 91% for CD8. Clonotypes found in both CD4 and CD8 compartments made up a small share.

CDR1 and CDR2 (germline): ENHRY, SYGVKD. The CDR3 is 14 residues long. V dropped 6 bases and J dropped 4; count of bases not matched to a gene: 8. The clonotype was recovered from a man aged 18-30 years who received the YFV17D yellow fever vaccine. The source was CD4+ T cells sorted from PBMCs, collected 45 days after the yellow fever booster vaccination. This chain uses TRBV10-3 with TRBJ2-5; the match to TRBD1 covers 7 bases. CDR3 loop: CAIRQDRDRETQYF. CDR3 in DNA: TGTGCCATCAGACAAGACAGGGATCGAGAGACCCAGTACTTC.